What follows describes a single T cell receptor (beta chain). The trim removed 0 bases at V and 4 bases at J, leaving 6 bases unmatched. Germline lookup yields CDR1 MNHEY and CDR2 SMNVEV (reference sequence). The CDR3 extends over 15 amino acids. The sample comes from a study of blood T cells in healthy people across ages. For the second PCR, which ran for about 7 to 11 cycles, a sample-barcoded 5' primer and a J-beta primer mix were used. TCRdb reanalysed the 5' RACE reads using MiXCR and keeps one entry per CDR3 protein. The sample has 450,000 to 650,000 distinct CDR3 sequences; around 24% are singletons. The same data also contributed to another study, on T cells of mothers and their children.

Sequencing used blood. This TCR came from a boy between 10 and 17 years old in good health. The chain has TRBV27 and TRBJ2-7, with 7 bases fitting TRBD1. The CDR3 here is CASSLSGTAQYEQYF. The CDR3 DNA sequence: TGTGCCAGCAGTTTATCCGGGACAGCTCAATACGAGCAGTACTTC.